This T cell receptor beta chain was sequenced during a study of blood T cell repertoires in COVID-19. As for the study in general: The United States, Italy and Spain provided the acute and convalescent COVID-19 samples. Sources were T cells, B-cell-depleted T cells, or PBMCs; the material itself was cDNA or gDNA.

The CDR3 consists of 14 residues. The germline V and J ends were trimmed by 2 bases and 6 bases, with 13 bases remaining between them. The germline V gene encodes CDR1 MNHEY and CDR2 SVGAGI. Study processing details: Nucleated cell number was recorded as an estimate derived from reference gene primer amplification. Data came from immunoSEQ multiplex PCR; TCRdb stores just in-frame clones and leaves some out. The DNA was the basis for D and trimming; V, J and clone size are from that table. The sample shows 200,000 to 250,000 clones, about nine tenths of them seen only once. Sequenced sample: peripheral blood. The sequence was collected from a man aged 30 to 39 who had recovered from COVID-19. The J gene is TRBJ1-2, the V gene TRBV6-5; D perhaps matches TRBD1 (5 bases). Here the CDR3 reads CASSYVSGRDGYTF. The CDR3 coding sequence is TGTGCCAGCAGTTACGTTTCAGGGAGGGATGGCTACACCTTC.